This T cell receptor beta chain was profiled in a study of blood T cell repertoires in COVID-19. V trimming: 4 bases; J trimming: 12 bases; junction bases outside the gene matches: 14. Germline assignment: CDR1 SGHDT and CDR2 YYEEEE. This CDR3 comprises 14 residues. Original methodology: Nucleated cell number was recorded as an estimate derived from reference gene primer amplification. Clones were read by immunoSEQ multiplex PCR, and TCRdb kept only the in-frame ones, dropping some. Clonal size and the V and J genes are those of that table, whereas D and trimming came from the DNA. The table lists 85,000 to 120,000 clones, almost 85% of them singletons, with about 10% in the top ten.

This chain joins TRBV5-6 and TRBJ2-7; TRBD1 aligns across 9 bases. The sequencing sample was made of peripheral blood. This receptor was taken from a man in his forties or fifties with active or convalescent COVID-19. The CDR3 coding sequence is TGTGCCAGCAGCGAGGGACAGGGCCTTACCGGGCGGTACTTC. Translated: CASSEGQGLTGRYF.